The 25 T cell receptor beta chains presented below share a single source sample, sequenced in a study of human T cells and chemical hapten exposure. Documented time point: patch test 1, 2 weeks after DPC sensitization. Treatment given: therapeutic diphenylcyclopropenone sensitization with weekly scalp DPC. TCRdb reprocessed the RACE reads with MiXCR, giving one entry per CDR3 protein. The data hold about 360,000 distinct CDR3 sequences, with approximately 6.9% observed a single time. Sequences were derived from whole blood, sampled in connection with sensitization to the hapten diphenylcyclopropenone (DPC). These receptors originate from a woman aged 18-30 years with alopecia areata. Some clones in this sample may be carry-over from other donors' samples.

The gene calls are TRBV6-5 and TRBJ2-7; tentatively, D is TRBD2 (5 bases). Looked up from germline, CDR1 is MNHEY and CDR2 is SVGAGI. This CDR3 comprises 15 residues. V lost 0 bases to trimming and J lost 0 bases, with 9 bases between them. The CDR3 reads CASSYSPTSSYEQYF. Here the CDR3 DNA reads TGTGCCAGCAGTTACTCTCCCACTAGCTCCTACGAGCAGTACTTC.

This clonotype has at least ten counts. V is TRBV18 and J is TRBJ1-6; D call uncertain. V lost 3 bases, J lost 4 bases, and 7 bases lay in between. The germline gives CDR1 KGHSH, CDR2 LQKENI. The CDR3 sequence is 14 residues long. The CDR3 protein is CASSPTAYNSPLHF. Written as DNA, the CDR3 is TGTGCCAGCTCACCTACAGCTTATAATTCACCCCTCCACTTT.

There are a few counts of this clonotype. The gene calls are TRBV20-1 and TRBJ1-1; weak D call: TRBD1 (6 bases). The germline V and J ends were trimmed by 4 bases and 5 bases, with 14 bases remaining between them. CDR3 size: 13 residues. Germline V gene sequence: CDR1 DFQATT, CDR2 SNEGSKA (reference sequence). The CDR3 sequence: CSATTWGQTEAFF. CDR3 bases: TGCAGTGCTACGACTTGGGGGCAAACTGAAGCTTTCTTT.

This chain connects TRBV11-2 to TRBJ1-2; 7 bases map to TRBD1. Germline CDR1 SGHAT, CDR2 FQNNGV. The CDR3 is 15 residues long. V shed 1 base, J shed 4 bases, and the junction held 6 bases outside the gene matches. CDR3 sequence (DNA): TGTGCCAGCAGCTTAGTGAGAGGGGGCTTCTATGGCTACACCTTC. This translates into CASSLVRGGFYGYTF.

The chain recombines TRBV11-2 with TRBJ1-1; D is unresolved. V shed 6 bases and J shed 7 bases, with 15 bases lying between them. Germline values: CDR1 SGHAT, CDR2 FQNNGV. The CDR3 length is 13 residues. The CDR3 nucleotides are TGTGCCAGCAGTTTCGACATCAGGAATGAAGCTTTCTTT. It translates to CASSFDIRNEAFF.

This clonotype was counted at least ten times. The J gene is TRBJ2-3, the V gene TRBV5-5; D not resolved. This CDR3 comprises 15 residues. Deletions cut 4 bases from V and 0 bases from J, with 12 bases between. Per the germline V gene, CDR1 is SGHKS and CDR2 is YYEKEE (reference sequence). The CDR3 sequence is CASSPPRTSTDTQYF. The CDR3 nucleotides read TGTGCCAGCAGCCCCCCCCGCACTAGCACAGATACGCAGTATTTT.

This clonotype has at least ten counts. The chain uses TRBV7-9 and TRBJ1-2, with D perhaps matching TRBD1 (6 bases). The V gene lost 3 bases and the J gene lost 3 bases, with 11 bases spanning the gap. Looked up from germline, CDR1 is SEHNR and CDR2 is FQNEAQ (reference sequence). This CDR3 has 14 amino acids. CDR3 amino acids: CASSLEDSDYGYTF. CDR3 nucleotides: TGTGCCAGCAGCTTGGAGGACAGTGACTATGGCTACACCTTC.

This clonotype was counted between two and nine times. This rearrangement joins TRBV4-3 to TRBJ1-5, with 7 bases lining up with TRBD1. The J segment lost 5 bases and the V segment lost 1 base, leaving 5 bases of the junction unmatched. This CDR3 spans 15 amino acids. Germline V gene sequence: CDR1 LGHNA, CDR2 YSLEER. For the CDR3, the DNA is TGCGCCAGCAGCCAAGTCACAGGGGTTGATCAGCCCCAGCATTTT. It translates to CASSQVTGVDQPQHF.

The CDR3 protein is CASSYRVSTEAFF. CDR3 nucleotides: TGTGCCAGCAGCTACAGGGTGAGCACTGAAGCTTTCTTT. The chain uses TRBV6-1 and TRBJ1-1, with D tentatively TRBD1 (6 bases). The V gene's germline CDR1 is MNHNS and CDR2 SASEGT. V was clipped by 6 bases and J by 4 bases, with 12 bases between them. This CDR3 region has 13 residues.

A note on this clonotype: This is likely a read error, given that the CDR3 carries no conserved phenylalanine or tryptophan at its end. CDR3: CASSADPNQPQHY. CDR3 in DNA: TGTGCCAGCAGCGCAGACCCTAATCAGCCCCAGCATTAT. The rearrangement uses TRBV7-2 and TRBJ1-5; D is ambiguous. The CDR3 extends over 13 amino acids. Germline-derived CDR1 and CDR2 are SGHTA and FQGNSA. V lost 5 bases, J lost 4 bases, and 9 bases lay in between.

This clonotype was seen ten or more times. This chain joins TRBV29-1 and TRBJ2-3; D gene ambiguous. This CDR3 is built from 15 residues. Germline CDR1 reads SQVTM; CDR2 reads ANQGSEA. V was trimmed by 3 bases and J by 1 base, leaving 14 bases between them. This CDR3 is CSVEGPSWGTDTQYF. The CDR3 DNA is TGCAGCGTTGAGGGCCCCTCGTGGGGCACAGATACGCAGTATTTT.

The chain uses TRBV7-8 and TRBJ1-2, with a tentative D call TRBD1 (6 bases). In germline, CDR1 is SGHVS, CDR2 FQNEAQ. CDR3 length: 16 amino acids. Trimming took off 1 base at V and 8 bases at J, with 20 bases between the two ends. Here the CDR3 DNA reads TGTGCCAGCAGCTTAGACCCGGGGGCCAGAGTTAACGGCTACACCTTC. Amino acids: CASSLDPGARVNGYTF.

This clonotype came up many times. This chain uses TRBV29-1 with TRBJ1-1, with unresolved D. Germline CDR1 SQVTM, CDR2 ANQGSEA. V lost 4 bases to trimming and J lost 0 bases, with 9 bases between them. The CDR3 contains 13 residues. Here the CDR3 reads CSVVIGVNTEAFF. CDR3 sequence (DNA): TGCAGCGTTGTGATTGGGGTGAACACTGAAGCTTTCTTT.

This clonotype was seen a handful of times. The chain recombines TRBV4-1 with TRBJ2-2; 8 positions agree with TRBD1. Germline CDR1 MGHRA, CDR2 YSYEKL. The CDR3 sequence is 18 residues long. V dropped 3 bases and J dropped 9; count of bases not matched to a gene: 18. The CDR3 nucleotides are TGCGCCAGCAGCCAGGTCAGGGGGCCCGTAGAAAGAACGAGGGAGCTGTTTTTT. Protein product: CASSQVRGPVERTRELFF.

Ten or more counts support this clonotype. The V gene is TRBV6-2 or TRBV6-3, the J gene TRBJ1-4, with D maybe TRBD1 (5 bases). This CDR3 spans 14 amino acids. V was cut by 6 bases and J by 7 bases, with 15 bases left in between. Germline-derived CDR1 and CDR2 are MNHEY and SVGEGT. The CDR3 spells CASRGDGSREKLFF. The DNA of the CDR3 is TGTGCCAGCAGGGGGGACGGATCCCGTGAAAAACTGTTTTTT.

This clonotype has only a few counts. The gene calls are TRBV20-1 and TRBJ1-5; 7 bases fit TRBD1. V lost 3 bases, J lost 6 bases, and 5 bases stayed unmatched. The CDR3 length is 13 residues. Germline values: CDR1 DFQATT, CDR2 SNEGSKA (reference sequence). CDR3 in DNA: TGCAGTGCTAGCCGACAGGGCGGTCAGCCCCAGCATTTT. Translation gives CSASRQGGQPQHF.

The gene calls are TRBV20-1 and TRBJ2-3; 7 bases agree with TRBD2. This CDR3 has 15 residues. Germline CDR1 reads DFQATT; CDR2 reads SNEGSKA (reference sequence). The trim removed 3 bases at V and 5 bases at J, leaving 11 bases unmatched. The CDR3 DNA is TGCAGTGCTAGGGCCGGGGCTAGCGGTAAAGATACGCAGTATTTT. This gives the protein CSARAGASGKDTQYF.

This clonotype was counted at least ten times. The rearrangement links TRBV12-3 or TRBV12-4 to TRBJ2-5; D is possibly TRBD2 (5 bases). V lost 0 bases to trimming and J lost 9 bases, with 8 bases between them. This CDR3 contains 12 residues. The CDR3 region is CASSLALEAQYF. The CDR3 DNA reads TGTGCCAGCAGTTTAGCGCTGGAGGCCCAGTACTTC.

This clonotype was observed at least ten times. This chain uses TRBV6-2 or TRBV6-3 with TRBJ2-1; 13 bases align to TRBD2. The CDR3 is 14 residues long. The J segment lost 12 bases and the V segment lost 5 bases, leaving 7 bases of the junction unmatched. Germline V CDR1 and CDR2: MNHEY, SVGEGT. The CDR3 here is CASSTSGGAGGQFF. The CDR3 region has the DNA TGTGCCAGCAGTACTAGCGGGGGGGCTGGCGGGCAGTTCTTC.

This chain connects TRBV20-1 to TRBJ2-2; TRBD1 is a possible D gene (5 bases). Trimming cost V 3 bases and J 0 bases, with 14 bases left between them. Germline-derived CDR1 and CDR2 are DFQATT and SNEGSKA (reference sequence). This CDR3 is built from 16 residues. This chain's CDR3 is CSARRTPVPNTGELFF. CDR3 in DNA: TGCAGTGCTAGGAGGACACCAGTACCGAACACCGGGGAGCTGTTTTTT.

This chain joins TRBV13 and TRBJ2-2; 7 positions agree with TRBD1. V shed 2 bases, J shed 1 base, and the junction held 1 base outside the gene matches. CDR1 and CDR2 from the germline V gene are PRHDT and FYEKMQ (reference sequence). The CDR3 has 15 residues. The CDR3 region has the DNA TGTGCCAGCAGCTTATGGACAGGGAACACCGGGGAGCTGTTTTTT. Its translation is CASSLWTGNTGELFF.

This clonotype came up a few times. The chain couples TRBV20-1 to TRBJ2-7; D is unclear. CDR1 and CDR2 from the germline V gene are DFQATT and SNEGSKA (reference sequence). V was cut by 0 bases and J by 0 bases, with 12 bases left in between. This CDR3 has 15 amino acids. The chain's CDR3 is CSARDRKSFSYEQYF. The CDR3 DNA reads TGCAGTGCTAGAGACCGTAAGTCCTTCTCCTACGAGCAGTACTTC.

This chain uses TRBV5-5 with TRBJ2-5; 7 bases agree with TRBD2. Trimming removed 0 bases from V and 4 bases from J; junction bases left unmatched: 15. Germline CDR1 is SGHKS and CDR2 is YYEKEE (reference sequence). The CDR3 covers 18 residues. The CDR3: CASSLGGRLATFRETQYF. CDR3 bases: TGTGCCAGCAGCTTGGGAGGTCGACTAGCAACTTTTCGAGAGACCCAGTACTTC.

The table lists this clonotype with many counts. V and J are TRBV7-3 and TRBJ2-6; D uncertain. Germline loops: CDR1 SGHTA, CDR2 FQGTGA. V was cut by 2 bases and J by 1 base, with 6 bases left in between. The CDR3 is made up of 15 amino acids. The CDR3 bases are TGTGCCAGCAGCTTAGGAAATTCTGGGGCCAACGTCCTGACTTTC. This codes for CASSLGNSGANVLTF.

The table lists this clonotype with a few counts. The chain combines TRBV29-1 with TRBJ2-3; possible D gene TRBD1, 5 bases. V was clipped by 6 bases and J by 0 bases, with 10 bases between them. The CDR3 runs 13 residues. Germline V gene data show CDR1 as SQVTM and CDR2 as ANQGSEA. The CDR3 is CSVPRGSTDTQYF. The DNA for the CDR3 is TGCAGCGTGCCAAGGGGAAGCACAGATACGCAGTATTTT.